The clone carrying this TCR beta chain was seen once. Its cognate antigen is unknown. The sample comes from a study of PD-1 blockade in classical Hodgkin lymphoma. The CDR3 spans 13 residues. CDR1 and CDR2 (germline): GTSNPN, SVGIG (reference sequence). V lost 0 bases and J 4 bases, leaving 8 bases between the germline ends. The method was immunoSEQ multiplex PCR; TCRdb's version includes in-frame clones alone and lacks a portion of them. The sample lists 95,000 to 100,000 clones, around 89% occurring once. Regarding the study as a whole: Patients starting nivolumab under 1 year after ASCT were excluded. As was reported, newly diagnosed patients showed lower baseline TCR diversity than healthy donors did. Baseline diversity in complete responders resembled that of newly diagnosed patients.

All trial patients relapsed after autologous stem cell transplantation. The TCR sequence derives from a human donor with classical Hodgkin lymphoma. The source material was peripheral blood mononuclear cells (PBMCs), sampled before the second cycle of nivolumab. The chain recombines TRBV30 with TRBJ2-3; the D call may be TRBD1 or TRBD2 (5 bases each). The CDR3 reads CAWSVGAADTQYF. In DNA form, the CDR3 reads TGTGCCTGGAGTGTCGGGGCAGCAGATACGCAGTATTTT.